This T cell receptor beta chain was recorded in a study of shared clonotypes between healthy human individuals. In the study overall: Per donor, CD8 memory used one plate, CD8 naive used two, CD4 memory used three and CD4 naive used three. The study's findings and limits: The sole specimen, blood, was sampled, and tissue repertoires likely differ.

The CDR3 contains 20 residues. Germline V gives CDR1 MDHEN, CDR2 SYDVKM. The junction had 15 bases not matched to a gene; V was cut back by 5 bases and J by 0 bases. The repertoire was sequenced with immunoSEQ multiplex PCR; TCRdb's copy has only in-frame clones and lacks some. The data hold more than 550,000 clones, with over 55% observed a single time. Points on this clone: Its antigen is not known.

Sequencing used memory CD4+ T cells sorted from blood. The subset here: CD45RA-negative fraction. The gene calls are TRBV28 and TRBJ2-6; 8 bases line up with TRBD1. This sequence was found in a woman in her 30s in good health. The CDR3 region has the DNA TGTGCCAGCAGTCCCGGTCACCGGGACAGGTGGAACTCTGGGGCCAACGTCCTGACTTTC. Encoded protein: CASSPGHRDRWNSGANVLTF.